This T cell receptor (beta chain) appears in the sequencing data of a study of CD8+CD57+ T cells in acquired aplastic anemia. Study summary: The mean DNA yield obtained from sorted CD4+ and CD8+ cells came to around 3 ug. Mean read depth for CD4+ cells from healthy donors was around 11 million. Study findings and constraints: Both patients and controls carried the same twenty-nine CD8+ CDR3 sequences.

Profiling that covered TCR beta VDJ and CDR3 relied on genomic DNA as its template. Using its own MiXCR run on the reads, TCRdb lists one record per CDR3 protein. The repertoire holds around 170,000 distinct CDR3 sequences, 55% to 80% seen once, with 45% to 55% in the top ten. CDR1 is SGHAT and CDR2 is FQNNGV in the germline V gene. The CDR3 extends over 13 amino acids. V was trimmed by 5 bases and J by 2 bases, leaving 8 bases between them. This clonotype was seen only once. Its antigen remains unknown. The source of this sequence is a human donor in good health. This chain connects TRBV11-2 to TRBJ2-3; possibly TRBD1 for D (5 bases). Source material: sorted CD4+, CD8+, or CD8+CD57+ T cells (not recorded which) from PBMCs. The CDR3 loop is CASSQGNTDTQYF. CDR3 nucleotides: TGTGCCAGCAGCCAGGGAAACACAGATACGCAGTATTTT. Full variable domain (outside the CDR3, taken from reference TRBV11-2 and TRBJ2-3): EAGVAQSPRYKIIEKRQSVAFWCNPISGHATLYWYQQILGQGPKLLIQFQNNGVVDDSQLPKDRFSAERLKGVDSTLKIQPAKLEDSAVYLCASSQGNTDTQYFGPGTRLTVL.